This T cell receptor beta chain derives from a study of response to subunit inactivated influenza vaccine. Findings of the study overall: The authors proposed limited new T cell recruitment per seasonal influenza vaccination.

TCRdb passed the RT-PCR reads through MiXCR, listing each CDR3 protein once. The top ten clones hold around 2% of a sample with about 520,000 distinct CDR3 sequences, roughly 27% of them seen once. In this sample, this clonotype turned up once. Its antigen is not identified. Germline CDR1 and CDR2: LGHNA and YNFKEQ. V was clipped by 1 base and J by 2 bases, with 20 bases between them. The CDR3 spans 18 residues. The J gene is TRBJ2-5, the V gene TRBV4-2; D perhaps matches TRBD2 (6 bases). The TCR comes from a man aged 50-59 years who received an inactivated influenza vaccine. The source was CD4+ T cells sorted from PBMCs, collected about 5 days after vaccination. The CDR3 DNA sequence: TGTGCCAGCAGCCAAGGGCTTGGGGCGGGGCCGAGTCAAGAGACCCAGTACTTC. Amino acids: CASSQGLGAGPSQETQYF.